A few counts support the clone carrying this T cell receptor (beta chain). Its antigen remains unidentified. Via MiXCR, TCRdb re-called the reads, giving one row per CDR3 protein. The table shows some 120,000 distinct CDR3 sequences, with roughly 32% occurring only once. V lost 4 bases and J lost 5; bases outside the gene matches: 14. Germline V gene data show CDR1 as SGHVS and CDR2 as FNYEAQ. This CDR3 has 17 residues. This specimen belongs to a study of T cell repertoires in cytomegalovirus infection. This sequence originates from a human donor in good health (CMV status not recorded). Some clones in this sample may be carry-over from other donors' samples. The sample in question was CD8+ T cells from cultured PBMCs, obtained from culture after CMV antigen stimulation. The genes are TRBV7-6 and TRBJ2-1; 7 nucleotides line up with TRBD1. CDR3 nucleotides: TGTGCCAGCAGCTCGGGCCTTCTACAGGGGCTAAACAATGAGCAGTTCTTC. It yields the protein CASSSGLLQGLNNEQFF.